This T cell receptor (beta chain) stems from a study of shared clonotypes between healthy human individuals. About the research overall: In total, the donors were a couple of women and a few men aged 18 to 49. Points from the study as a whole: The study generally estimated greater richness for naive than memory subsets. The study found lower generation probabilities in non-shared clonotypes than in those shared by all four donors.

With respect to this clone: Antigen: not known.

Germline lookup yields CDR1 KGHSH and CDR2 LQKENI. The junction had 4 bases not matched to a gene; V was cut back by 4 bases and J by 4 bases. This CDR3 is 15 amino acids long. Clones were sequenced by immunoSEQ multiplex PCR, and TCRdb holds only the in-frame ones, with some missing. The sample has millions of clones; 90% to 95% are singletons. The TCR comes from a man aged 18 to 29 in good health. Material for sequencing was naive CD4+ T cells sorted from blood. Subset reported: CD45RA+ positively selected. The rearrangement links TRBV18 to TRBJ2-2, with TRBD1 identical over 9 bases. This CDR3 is CASSRQGDVTGELFF. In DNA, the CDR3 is TGTGCCAGCTCACGACAGGGGGACGTCACCGGGGAGCTGTTTTTT.